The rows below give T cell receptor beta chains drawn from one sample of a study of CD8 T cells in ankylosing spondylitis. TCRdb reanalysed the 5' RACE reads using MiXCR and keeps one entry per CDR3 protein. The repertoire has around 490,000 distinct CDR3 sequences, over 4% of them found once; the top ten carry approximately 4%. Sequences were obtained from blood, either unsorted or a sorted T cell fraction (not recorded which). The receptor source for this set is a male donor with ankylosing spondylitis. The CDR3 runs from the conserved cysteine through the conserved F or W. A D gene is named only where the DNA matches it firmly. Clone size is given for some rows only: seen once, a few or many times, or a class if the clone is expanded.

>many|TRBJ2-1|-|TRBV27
TGTGCCAGCAGCTCAAGGGCAGGGATTAACTACAATGAGCAGTTCTTC
CASSSRAGINYNEQFF
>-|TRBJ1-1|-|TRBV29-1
TGCAGCGTTGTGGAGTCCGGGGACACTGAAGCTTTCTTT
CSVVESGDTEAFF
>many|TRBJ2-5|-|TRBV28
TGTGCCAGCACAGGGCGAGAGACCCAGTACTTC
CASTGRETQYF
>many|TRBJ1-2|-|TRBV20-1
TGCAGTGCTAGATTTCTGGGTAAAAAGGCAGGCTACACCTTC
CSARFLGKKAGYTF
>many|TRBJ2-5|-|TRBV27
TGTGCCAGCAGTTGGGGTAGTGGGGAGACCCAGTACTTC
CASSWGSGETQYF
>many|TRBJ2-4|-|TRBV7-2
TGTGCCAGCCGAGGGGGGGCGAAAAACATTCAGTACTTC
CASRGGAKNIQYF
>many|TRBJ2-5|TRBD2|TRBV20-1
TGCAGTGCTAGAGACGGACAGACGATTTGGACTAGCGGACAAGAGACCCAGTACTTC
CSARDGQTIWTSGQETQYF
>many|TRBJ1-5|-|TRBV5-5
TGTGCCAGCAGCTTGGTGCAGGGCTTATATCAGCCCCAGCATTTT
CASSLVQGLYQPQHF
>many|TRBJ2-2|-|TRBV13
TGTGCCAGCAGCTGGGACAACACCGGGGAGCTGTTTTTT
CASSWDNTGELFF
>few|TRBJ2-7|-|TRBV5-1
TGCGCCAGCAGCGCAGGTGGCCTCGAGCAGTACTTC
CASSAGGLEQYF
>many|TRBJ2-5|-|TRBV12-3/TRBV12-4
TGTGCCAGCAGTCCCGGGACTTTCGATCAAGAGACCCAGTACTTC
CASSPGTFDQETQYF
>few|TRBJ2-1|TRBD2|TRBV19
TGTGCCAGTAGTCGAGTCCTAGCGGGAGGGTACAATGAGCAGTTCTTC
CASSRVLAGGYNEQFF
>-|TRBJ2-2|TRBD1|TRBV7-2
TGTGCCAGCAGCCGATTAAGACAGGGGTATACCGGGGAGCTGTTTTTT
CASSRLRQGYTGELFF
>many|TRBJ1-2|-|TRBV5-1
TGCGCCAGCAGCTTGGCCCCAGGGCTCGACTATGGCTACACCTTC
CASSLAPGLDYGYTF
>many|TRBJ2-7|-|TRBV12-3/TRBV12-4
TGTGCCAGCAGTTTAGGTAGTCCGCGCGAGCAGTACTTC
CASSLGSPREQYF
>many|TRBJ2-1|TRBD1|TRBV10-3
TGTGCCATCAGTGAGTCGAGAGGGGGACAGGGGACCTACAATGAGCAGTTCTTC
CAISESRGGQGTYNEQFF
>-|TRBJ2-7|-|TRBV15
TGTGCCACCAGCAGAGCCCCGGGACGGAGTTCCTACGAGCAGTACTTC
CATSRAPGRSSYEQYF
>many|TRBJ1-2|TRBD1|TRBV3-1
TGTGCCAGCACCCTCCGACAGGGAACCGACTATGGCTACACCTTC
CASTLRQGTDYGYTF
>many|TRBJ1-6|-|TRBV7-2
TGTGCCAGCAGCTTATTGGGCCATAATTCACCCCTCCACTTT
CASSLLGHNSPLHF
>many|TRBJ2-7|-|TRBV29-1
TGCAGCTGTACCAGAGCAGGGGAATCTAAGGGGCAGTACTTC
CSCTRAGESKGQYF
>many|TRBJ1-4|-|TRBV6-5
TGTGCCAGCAGTTACTACGTAGGGGGGATTGGTGAAAAACTGTTTTTT
CASSYYVGGIGEKLFF
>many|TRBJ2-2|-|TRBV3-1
TGTGCCAGCAGCCAAGTCCAGGGATCAGGGGAGCTGTTTTTT
CASSQVQGSGELFF
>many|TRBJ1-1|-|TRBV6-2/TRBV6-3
TGTGCCAGCAGTTCACGGACGGTGATAAGGAACACTGAAGCTTTCTTT
CASSSRTVIRNTEAFF
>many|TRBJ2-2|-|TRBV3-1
TGTGCCAGCAGCCCCGAAGGGACCTACACCGGGGAGCTGTTTTTT
CASSPEGTYTGELFF
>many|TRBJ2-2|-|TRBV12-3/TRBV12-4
TGTGCCAGCAGGGCTAGTTACAACACCGGGGAGCTGTTTTTT
CASRASYNTGELFF
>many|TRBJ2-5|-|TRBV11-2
TGTGCCAGCAGCTCCTCCCGAGCCTTGCGAACCCAGTACTTC
CASSSSRALRTQYF
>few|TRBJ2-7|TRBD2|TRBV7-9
TGTGCCCCCCGGACTCCCCGGACTAGTGACGGGTACGAGCAGTACTTC
CAPRTPRTSDGYEQYF
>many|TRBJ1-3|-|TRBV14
TGTGCCAGCAGCCAAGTGCCGGGACGCTGGGACACCATATATTTT
CASSQVPGRWDTIYF
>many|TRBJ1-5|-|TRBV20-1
TGCAGTGCTAGAGAGGGAGGCAATCAGCCCCAGCATTTT
CSAREGGNQPQHF
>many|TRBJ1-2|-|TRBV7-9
TGTGCCAGCAGGTTACGGGTGGTGGATGGCTACACCTTC
CASRLRVVDGYTF
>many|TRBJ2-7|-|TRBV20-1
TGCAGTGCTAGTTCCAGGCGGGAGCAGTACTTC
CSASSRREQYF
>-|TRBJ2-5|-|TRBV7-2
TGTGCCAGCAGCCGGTCCCCAGGGACCCAGTACTTC
CASSRSPGTQYF
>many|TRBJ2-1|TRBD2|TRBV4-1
TGCGCCAGCAGCCAAAGAGAGGCTAGCGGGACCCTAAGCTCCTACAATGAGCAGTTCTTC
CASSQREASGTLSSYNEQFF